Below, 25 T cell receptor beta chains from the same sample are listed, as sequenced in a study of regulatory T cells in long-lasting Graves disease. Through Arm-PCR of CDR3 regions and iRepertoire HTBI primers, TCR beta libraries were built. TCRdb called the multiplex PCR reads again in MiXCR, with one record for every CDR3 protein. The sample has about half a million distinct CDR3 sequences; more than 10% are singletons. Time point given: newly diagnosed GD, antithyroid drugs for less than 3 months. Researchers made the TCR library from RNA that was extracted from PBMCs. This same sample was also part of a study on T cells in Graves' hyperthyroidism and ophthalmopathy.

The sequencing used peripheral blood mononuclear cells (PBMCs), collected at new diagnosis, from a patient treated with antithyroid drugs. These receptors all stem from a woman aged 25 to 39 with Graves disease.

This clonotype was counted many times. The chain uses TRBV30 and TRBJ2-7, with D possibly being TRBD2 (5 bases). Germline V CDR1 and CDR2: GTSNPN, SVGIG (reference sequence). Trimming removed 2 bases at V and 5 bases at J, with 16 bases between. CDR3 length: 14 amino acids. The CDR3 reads CAWSYGRGYNEQYF. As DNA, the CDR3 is TGTGCCTGGAGTTACGGCCGCGGGTACAACGAGCAGTACTTC.

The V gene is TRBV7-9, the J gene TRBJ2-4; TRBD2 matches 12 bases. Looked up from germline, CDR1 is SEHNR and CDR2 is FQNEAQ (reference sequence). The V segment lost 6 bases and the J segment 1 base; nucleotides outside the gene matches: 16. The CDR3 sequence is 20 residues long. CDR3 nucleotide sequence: TGTGCCAGCAGGCTCGATGGCTCTAGCGGGAGGGCCTCGGCCAAAAACATTCAGTACTTC. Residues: CASRLDGSSGRASAKNIQYF.

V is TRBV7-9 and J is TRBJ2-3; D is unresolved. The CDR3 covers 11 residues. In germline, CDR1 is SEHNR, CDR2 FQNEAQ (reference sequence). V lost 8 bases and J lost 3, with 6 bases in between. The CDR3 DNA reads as TGTGCCAGCGGAGAAACAGATACGCAGTATTTT. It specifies CASGETDTQYF.

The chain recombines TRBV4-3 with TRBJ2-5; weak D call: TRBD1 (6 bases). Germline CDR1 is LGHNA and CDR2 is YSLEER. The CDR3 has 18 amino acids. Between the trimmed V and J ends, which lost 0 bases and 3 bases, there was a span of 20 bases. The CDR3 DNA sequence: TGCGCCAGCAGCCAAGAAGATCAGGGGCGTCGGAGAAAAGAGACCCAGTACTTC. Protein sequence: CASSQEDQGRRRKETQYF.

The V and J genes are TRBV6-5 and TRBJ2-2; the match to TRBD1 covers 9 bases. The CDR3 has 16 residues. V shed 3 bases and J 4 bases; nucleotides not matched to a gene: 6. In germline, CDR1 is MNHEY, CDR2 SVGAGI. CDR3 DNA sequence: TGTGCCAGCAGTTATGGACAGGGGTCCGGCACCGGGGAGCTGTTTTTT. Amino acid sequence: CASSYGQGSGTGELFF.

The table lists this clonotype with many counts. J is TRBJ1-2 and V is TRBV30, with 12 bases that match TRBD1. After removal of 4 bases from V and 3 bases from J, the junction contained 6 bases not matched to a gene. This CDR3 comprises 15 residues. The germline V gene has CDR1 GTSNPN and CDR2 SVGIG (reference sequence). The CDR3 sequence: CAWNSGTGGDYGYTF. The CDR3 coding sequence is TGTGCCTGGAATTCCGGGACAGGGGGCGACTATGGCTACACCTTC.

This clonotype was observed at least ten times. CDR3 sequence (DNA): TGTGCCAGCAGCTTTGGGGCCCGTTACACTGAAGCTTTCTTT. Translation: CASSFGARYTEAFF. The chain recombines TRBV5-6 with TRBJ1-1; D is perhaps TRBD1 (5 bases). The CDR3 consists of 14 residues. V lost 2 bases to trimming and J lost 3 bases, with 11 bases between them. Germline CDR1 is SGHDT and CDR2 is YYEEEE.

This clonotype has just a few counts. CDR3 DNA: TGTGCCAGCAGCTCGACAGGGGGCTGGAATACGCAGTATTTT. It is translated as CASSSTGGWNTQYF. The chain carries TRBV7-2 and TRBJ2-3; 10 nucleotides match TRBD1. The CDR3 runs to 14 residues. From germline, CDR1 is SGHTA and CDR2 FQGNSA. V shed 4 bases and J 7 bases; nucleotides not matched to a gene: 5.

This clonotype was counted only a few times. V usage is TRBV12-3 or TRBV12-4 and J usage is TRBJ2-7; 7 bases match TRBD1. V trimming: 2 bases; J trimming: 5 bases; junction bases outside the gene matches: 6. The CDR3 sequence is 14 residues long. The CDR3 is CASSLPQGQNEQYF. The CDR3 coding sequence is TGTGCCAGCAGTTTACCCCAGGGACAGAACGAGCAGTACTTC.

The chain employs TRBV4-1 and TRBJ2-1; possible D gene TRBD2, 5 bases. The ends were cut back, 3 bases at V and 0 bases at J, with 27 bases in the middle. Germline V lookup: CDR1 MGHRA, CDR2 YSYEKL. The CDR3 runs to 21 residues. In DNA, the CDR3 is TGCGCCAGCAGCCACCGAAAATCGGCGGGCCCTTGGCTGAGCTCCTACAATGAGCAGTTCTTC. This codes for CASSHRKSAGPWLSSYNEQFF.

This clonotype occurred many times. The CDR3 here is CAWSVSFDSPVAFF. CDR3 DNA: TGTGCCTGGAGTGTAAGCTTTGACAGCCCGGTCGCTTTCTTT. This rearrangement joins TRBV30 to TRBJ1-1, with D tentatively TRBD1 (5 bases). The ends were cut back, 0 bases at V and 11 bases at J, with 19 bases in the middle. The CDR3 sequence is 14 residues long. Germline CDR1 and CDR2: GTSNPN and SVGIG (reference sequence).

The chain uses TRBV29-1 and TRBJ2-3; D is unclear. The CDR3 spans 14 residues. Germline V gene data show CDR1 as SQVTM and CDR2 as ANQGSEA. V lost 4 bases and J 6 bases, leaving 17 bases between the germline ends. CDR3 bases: TGCAGCGTTGTAGCCACACCCGTACGGGATACGCAGTATTTT. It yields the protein CSVVATPVRDTQYF.

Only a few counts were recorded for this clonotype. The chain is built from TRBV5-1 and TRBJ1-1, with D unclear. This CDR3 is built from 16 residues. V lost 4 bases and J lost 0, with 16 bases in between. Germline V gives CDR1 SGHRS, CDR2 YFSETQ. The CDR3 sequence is CASSPLTGPLNTEAFF. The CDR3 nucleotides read TGCGCCAGCAGCCCCCTTACCGGACCCCTGAACACTGAAGCTTTCTTT.

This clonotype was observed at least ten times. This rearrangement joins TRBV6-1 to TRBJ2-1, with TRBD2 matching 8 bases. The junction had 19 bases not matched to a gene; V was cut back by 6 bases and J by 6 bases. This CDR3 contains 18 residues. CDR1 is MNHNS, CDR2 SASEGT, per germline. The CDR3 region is CASRSRRGGFPMRNEQFF. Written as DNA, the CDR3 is TGTGCCAGCAGGTCGCGTCGGGGGGGTTTCCCCATGCGCAATGAGCAGTTCTTC.

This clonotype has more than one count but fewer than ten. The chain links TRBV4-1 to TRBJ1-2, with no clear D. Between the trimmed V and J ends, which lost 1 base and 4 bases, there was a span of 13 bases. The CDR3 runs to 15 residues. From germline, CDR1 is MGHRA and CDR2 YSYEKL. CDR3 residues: CASSQGSGRGYGYTF. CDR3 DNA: TGCGCCAGCAGCCAAGGGTCCGGACGAGGCTATGGCTACACCTTC.

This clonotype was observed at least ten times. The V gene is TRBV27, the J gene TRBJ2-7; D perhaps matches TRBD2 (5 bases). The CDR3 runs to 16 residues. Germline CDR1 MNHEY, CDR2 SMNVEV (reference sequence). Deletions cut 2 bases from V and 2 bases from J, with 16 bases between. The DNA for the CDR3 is TGTGCCAGCAGTTTAGATAGGACTCTACCAACCTACGAGCAGTACTTC. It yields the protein CASSLDRTLPTYEQYF.

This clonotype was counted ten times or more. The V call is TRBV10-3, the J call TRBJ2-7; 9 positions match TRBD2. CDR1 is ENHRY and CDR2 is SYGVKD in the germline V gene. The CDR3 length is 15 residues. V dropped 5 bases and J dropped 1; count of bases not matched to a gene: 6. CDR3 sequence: CAISFTSGQSYEQYF. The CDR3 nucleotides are TGTGCCATCAGTTTCACTAGCGGGCAGTCCTACGAGCAGTACTTC.

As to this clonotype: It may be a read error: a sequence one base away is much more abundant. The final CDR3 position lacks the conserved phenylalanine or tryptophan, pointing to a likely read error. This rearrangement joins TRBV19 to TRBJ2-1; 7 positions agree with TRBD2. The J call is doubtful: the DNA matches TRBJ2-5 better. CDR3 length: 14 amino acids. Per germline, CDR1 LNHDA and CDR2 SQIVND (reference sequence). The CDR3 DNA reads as TGTGCCAGCCACAAGGGCGGGGGCCAAGAGACCCAGTACTCC. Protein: CASHKGGGQETQYS.

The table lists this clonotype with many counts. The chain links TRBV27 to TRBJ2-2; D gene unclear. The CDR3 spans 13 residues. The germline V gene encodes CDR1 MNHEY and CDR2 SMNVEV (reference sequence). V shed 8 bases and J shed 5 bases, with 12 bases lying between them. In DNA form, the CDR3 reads TGTGCCAGCGGCATGATAGGGACCGGGGAGCTGTTTTTT. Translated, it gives CASGMIGTGELFF.

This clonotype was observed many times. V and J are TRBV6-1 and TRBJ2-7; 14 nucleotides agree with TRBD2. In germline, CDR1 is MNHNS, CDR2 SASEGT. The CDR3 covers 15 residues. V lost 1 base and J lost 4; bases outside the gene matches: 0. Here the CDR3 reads CASSEGLAGGYEQYF. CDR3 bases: TGTGCCAGCAGTGAAGGACTAGCGGGAGGGTACGAGCAGTACTTC.

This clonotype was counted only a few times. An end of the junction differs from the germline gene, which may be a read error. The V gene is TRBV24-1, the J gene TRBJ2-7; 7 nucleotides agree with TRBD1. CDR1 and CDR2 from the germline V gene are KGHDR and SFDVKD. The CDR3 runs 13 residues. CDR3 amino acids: CATSDKTGLGRAF. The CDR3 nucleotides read TGTGCCACCAGTGATAAGACAGGGCTCGGCAGAGCCTTC.

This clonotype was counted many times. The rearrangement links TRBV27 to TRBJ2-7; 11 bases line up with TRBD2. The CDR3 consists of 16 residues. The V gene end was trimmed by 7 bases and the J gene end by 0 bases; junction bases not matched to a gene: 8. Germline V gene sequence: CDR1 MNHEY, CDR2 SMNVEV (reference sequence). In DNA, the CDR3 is TGTGCCAGCACGAAACTAGCGGGAGCGAGCTCCTACGAGCAGTACTTC. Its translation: CASTKLAGASSYEQYF.

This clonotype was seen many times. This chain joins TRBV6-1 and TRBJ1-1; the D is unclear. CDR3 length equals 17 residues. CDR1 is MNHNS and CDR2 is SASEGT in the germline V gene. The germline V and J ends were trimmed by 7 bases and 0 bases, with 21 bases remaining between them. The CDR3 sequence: CASNPLILNLMNTEAFF. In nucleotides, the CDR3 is TGTGCCAGCAACCCGTTAATACTCAACCTTATGAACACTGAAGCTTTCTTT.

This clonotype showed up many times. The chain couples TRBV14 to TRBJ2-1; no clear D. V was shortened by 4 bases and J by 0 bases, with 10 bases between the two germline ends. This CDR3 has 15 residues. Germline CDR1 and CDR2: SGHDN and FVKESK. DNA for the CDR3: TGTGCCAGCAGCCTTAGACCTAGCTCCTACAATGAGCAGTTCTTC. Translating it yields CASSLRPSSYNEQFF.

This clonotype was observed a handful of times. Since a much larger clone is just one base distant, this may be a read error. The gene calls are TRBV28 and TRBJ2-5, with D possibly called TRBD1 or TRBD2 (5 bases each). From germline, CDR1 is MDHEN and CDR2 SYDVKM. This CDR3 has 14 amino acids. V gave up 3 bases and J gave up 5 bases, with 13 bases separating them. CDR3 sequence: CASSFWTRGETQYF. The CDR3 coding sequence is TGTGCCAGCAGTTTTTGGACACGCGGGGAGACCCAGTACTTC.